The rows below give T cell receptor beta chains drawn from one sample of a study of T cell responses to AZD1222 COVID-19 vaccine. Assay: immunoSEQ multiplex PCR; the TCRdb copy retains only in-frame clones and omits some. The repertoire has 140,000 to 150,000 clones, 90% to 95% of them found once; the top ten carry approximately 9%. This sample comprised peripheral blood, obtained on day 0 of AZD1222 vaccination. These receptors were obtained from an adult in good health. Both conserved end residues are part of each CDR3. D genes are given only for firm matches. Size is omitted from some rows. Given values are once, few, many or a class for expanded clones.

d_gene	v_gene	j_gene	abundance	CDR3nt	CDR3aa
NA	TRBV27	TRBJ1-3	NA	TGTGCCAGCATGGGGGTTGGTGGAAACACCATATATTTT	CASMGVGGNTIYF
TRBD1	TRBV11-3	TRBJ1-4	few	TGTGCCAGCAGCCGCGGACAGGGGTATGAAAAACTGTTTTTT	CASSRGQGYEKLFF
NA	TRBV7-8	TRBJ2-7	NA	TGTGCCAGCAGCCCAGGGGCCTACGAGCAGTACTTC	CASSPGAYEQYF
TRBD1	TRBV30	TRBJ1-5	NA	TGTGCCTGGAGTGTACACGGGACAGTCAATCAGCCCCAGCATTTT	CAWSVHGTVNQPQHF
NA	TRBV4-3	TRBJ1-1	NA	TGCGCCAGCAGCCAAGTTCATCACAGGAACACTGAAGCTTTCTTT	CASSQVHHRNTEAFF
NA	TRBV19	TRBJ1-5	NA	TGTGCCAGTAATTGGGGGACTCAGCCCCAGCATTTT	CASNWGTQPQHF
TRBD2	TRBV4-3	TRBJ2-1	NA	TGCGCCAGCAGCCAATGGGGGACTAGCGGGCCCTACAATGAGCAGTTCTTC	CASSQWGTSGPYNEQFF
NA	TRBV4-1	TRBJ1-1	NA	TGCGCCAGCAGCCAAGGGGCGGGCCAGGTAGCTTTCTTT	CASSQGAGQVAFF
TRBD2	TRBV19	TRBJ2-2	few	TGTGCCAGTAGTACGGGACTAGCGGAGATTGCCACCGGGGAGCTGTTTTTT	CASSTGLAEIATGELFF
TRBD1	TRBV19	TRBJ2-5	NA	TGTGCCAGTTCTCCGGGACAGAGATTCCAAGAGACCCAGTACTTC	CASSPGQRFQETQYF
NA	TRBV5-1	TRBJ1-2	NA	TGCGCCAGCAGCCCTGAGCGGGTGGGCTATGGCTACACCTTC	CASSPERVGYGYTF
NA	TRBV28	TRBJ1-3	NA	TGTGCCAGCAGTCCGCCCCAGACGTGGGGAAACACCATATATTTT	CASSPPQTWGNTIYF
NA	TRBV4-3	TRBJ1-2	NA	TGCGCCAGCAGCCAAGATCGTACAGTTAACTATGGCTACACCTTC	CASSQDRTVNYGYTF
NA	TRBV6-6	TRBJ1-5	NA	TGTGCCAGCAGTTCGGAGGGACAGCCCCAGCATTTT	CASSSEGQPQHF
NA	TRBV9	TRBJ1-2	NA	TGTGCCAGCACTGCGGGAGGGGCCTATGGCTACACCTTC	CASTAGGAYGYTF
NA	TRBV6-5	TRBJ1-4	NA	TGTGCCAGCAGTACAGGGAATACTAATGAAAAACTGTTTTTT	CASSTGNTNEKLFF
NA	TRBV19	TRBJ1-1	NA	TGTGCCAGTAGTATAATAGATGAGGGGAGGCCTGAAGCTTTCTTT	CASSIIDEGRPEAFF
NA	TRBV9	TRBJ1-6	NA	TGTGCCAGCAGCGTAGATCGGGGAGTAGATTCACCCCTCCACTTT	CASSVDRGVDSPLHF
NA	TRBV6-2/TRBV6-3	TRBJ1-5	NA	TGTGCCAGCAGTTACTCGGAAACAGGCGGCCAGCCCCAGCATTTT	CASSYSETGGQPQHF
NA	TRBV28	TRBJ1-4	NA	TGTGCCAGCAGTTTTCGCCTCGGGACTGAAAAACTGTTTTTT	CASSFRLGTEKLFF
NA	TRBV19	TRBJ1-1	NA	TGTGCCAGTAGTATGGGGGGGATTAATGAAGCTTTCTTT	CASSMGGINEAFF
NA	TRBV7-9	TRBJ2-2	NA	TGTGCCATTCCCCCGACTAGACGGGACACCGGGGAGCTGTTTTTT	CAIPPTRRDTGELFF
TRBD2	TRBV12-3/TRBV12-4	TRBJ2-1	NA	TGTGCCAGCAGACTAGCGGGGAGTGAGCAGTTCTTC	CASRLAGSEQFF
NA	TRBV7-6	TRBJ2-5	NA	TGTGCCAGCAGCCCCCAAGAGACCCAGTACTTC	CASSPQETQYF
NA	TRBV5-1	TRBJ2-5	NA	TGCGCCAGCAGCTTGTCATGGGGCAGTGGCCAAGAGACCCAGTACTTC	CASSLSWGSGQETQYF
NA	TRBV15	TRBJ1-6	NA	TGTGCCACCAGCAGAGTCCGGGGGTTGTCCTATAATTCACCCCTCCACTTT	CATSRVRGLSYNSPLHF
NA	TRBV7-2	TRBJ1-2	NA	TGTGCCAGCACCGACGGAGGATTCTATGGCTACACCTTC	CASTDGGFYGYTF
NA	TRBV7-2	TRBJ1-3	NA	TGTGCCAGCAGCTTAGGCTCGGGCTCTGGAAACACCATATATTTT	CASSLGSGSGNTIYF
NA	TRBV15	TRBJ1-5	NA	TGTGCCACCAGCAGGACAAGGGGGAATCAGCCCCAGCATTTT	CATSRTRGNQPQHF
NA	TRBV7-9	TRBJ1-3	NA	TGTGCCAGCAGCTTAGCGGGGGCGCCGGCTATTTCTGGAAACACCATATATTTT	CASSLAGAPAISGNTIYF
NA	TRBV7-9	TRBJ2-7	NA	TGTGCCAGCAGCTTAGTCAGGGGGGCCAACGAGCAGTACTTC	CASSLVRGANEQYF
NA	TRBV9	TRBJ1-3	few	TGTGCCAGCAGCGTAGCCGGGTTTGGAAACACCATATATTTT	CASSVAGFGNTIYF
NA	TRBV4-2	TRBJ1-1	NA	TGTGCCAGCAGCCAAGAGTGGGCGAACACTGAAGCTTTCTTT	CASSQEWANTEAFF
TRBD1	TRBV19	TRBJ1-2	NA	TGTGCCAGTAGTATAAGGACAGGGGATGGCTACACCTTC	CASSIRTGDGYTF
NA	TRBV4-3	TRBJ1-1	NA	TGCGCCAGCTCGGGGCGTCGGACTGAAGCTTTCTTT	CASSGRRTEAFF
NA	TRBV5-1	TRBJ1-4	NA	TGCGCCAGCGGGAGGCTCGGCGCTGAACATGAAAAACTGTTTTTT	CASGRLGAEHEKLFF
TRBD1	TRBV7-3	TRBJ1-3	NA	TGTGCCAGCAGCTCCGCAGGGGGTACTGGAAACACCATATATTTT	CASSSAGGTGNTIYF
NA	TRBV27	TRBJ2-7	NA	TGTGCCAGCAGTTTCGGACGATCCGATTACGAGCAGTACTTC	CASSFGRSDYEQYF
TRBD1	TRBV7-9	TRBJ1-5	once	TGTGCCAGCAGCTTGGGACAGACGGCCCAGCATTTT	CASSLGQTAQHF
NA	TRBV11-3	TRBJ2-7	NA	TGTGCCAGCAGCACCGGAAGTAGTCGGGGGAGCTCCTACGAGCAGTACTTC	CASSTGSSRGSSYEQYF
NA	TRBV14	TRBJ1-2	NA	TGTGCCAGCAGCCAAGTTCACACAGGGCCCAATGGCTACACCTTC	CASSQVHTGPNGYTF
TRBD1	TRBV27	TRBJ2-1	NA	TGTGCCACGGGACAGGGAAATGGGGTTTACAATGAGCAGTTCTTC	CATGQGNGVYNEQFF
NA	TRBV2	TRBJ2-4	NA	TGTGCCAGCAGTGAAGCGGGCTGGGCCAAAAACATTCAGTACTTC	CASSEAGWAKNIQYF
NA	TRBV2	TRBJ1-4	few	TGTGCCAGCAGTATTCATGAAAAACTGTTTTTT	CASSIHEKLFF
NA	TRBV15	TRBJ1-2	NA	TGTGCCACCAGCAGAGATCAAGCCCTATCATATGGCTACACCTTC	CATSRDQALSYGYTF
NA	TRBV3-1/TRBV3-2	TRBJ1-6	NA	TGTGCCAGCAGCCCCCCCGTTGGGGCTTCACCCCTCCACTTT	CASSPPVGASPLHF
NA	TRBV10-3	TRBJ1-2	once	TGTGCCAGCCTCCCGGGCAGCCACTATGGCTACACCTTC	CASLPGSHYGYTF
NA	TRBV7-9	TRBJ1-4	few	TGTGCCAGCAGCCGGGGGACGGTCGGTAATGAAAAACTGTTTTTT	CASSRGTVGNEKLFF
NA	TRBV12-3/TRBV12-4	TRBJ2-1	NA	TGTGCCAGCAGTAAGTACAATGAGCAGTTCTTC	CASSKYNEQFF
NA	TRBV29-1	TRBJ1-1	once	TGCAGCGTTGGAGGGGAGGGCACTGAAGCTTTCTTT	CSVGGEGTEAFF
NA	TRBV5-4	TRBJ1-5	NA	TGTGCCAGCAGCTTGGCGGGGGGGGGTCAGCCCCAGCATTTT	CASSLAGGGQPQHF